A single sample gave rise to the 4 T cell receptor beta chains below, sequenced in a study of blood T cell repertoires in COVID-19. TCRdb's table, derived via immunoSEQ multiplex PCR, lists solely in-frame clones and lacks some. The sample carries some 140,000 clones, around 84% recorded once. The specimen sequenced was peripheral blood. These receptor sequences come from a woman over 75 with acute or convalescent COVID-19.

On this clone: A junction end diverges from the germline sequence, so it may reflect a read error. CDR3: CTSSYGAGWATEQYF. In nucleotides, the CDR3 is TGTACCAGCAGTTACGGAGCAGGGTGGGCTACGGAGCAGTACTTC. The V gene is TRBV6-6, the J gene TRBJ2-7; D perhaps matches TRBD1 (5 bases). In germline, CDR1 is MNHNY, CDR2 SVGAGI (reference sequence). The CDR3 extends over 15 amino acids.

The V and J genes are TRBV18 and TRBJ1-1, with D uncertain. CDR1 and CDR2 from the germline V gene are KGHSH and LQKENI. The CDR3 totals 12 residues. Trimming cost V 6 bases and J 1 base, with 6 bases left between them. Here the CDR3 reads CASSTPNTEAFF. CDR3 in DNA: TGTGCCAGCTCTACACCGAACACTGAAGCTTTCTTT.

The chain links TRBV20-1 to TRBJ1-5; D is perhaps TRBD1 (6 bases). The germline V gene encodes CDR1 DFQATT and CDR2 SNEGSKA (reference sequence). The length of the CDR3 is 16 residues. The V end was cut by 3 bases, the J end by 1 base, with 16 bases between. CDR3 sequence reads: CSASLGGQISNQPQHF. In DNA, the CDR3 is TGCAGTGCTAGTCTCGGGGGGCAAATAAGCAATCAGCCCCAGCATTTT.

The chain recombines TRBV6-2 or TRBV6-3 with TRBJ2-1; 9 nucleotides match TRBD2. There are 15 residues in the CDR3. The ends lost 6 bases at V and 2 bases at J; junction bases unmatched: 5. Germline V CDR1 and CDR2: MNHEY, SVGEGT. This chain's CDR3 is CASSGGGAAYNEQFF. CDR3 coding DNA: TGTGCCAGCAGCGGCGGGGGGGCCGCCTACAATGAGCAGTTCTTC.